The 10 T cell receptor beta chains given below trace back to one sample, sequenced in a study of cytomegalovirus exposure and HLA in healthy donors. It was with 60 Vbeta and 13 Jbeta primers that the PCR ran. TCRdb keeps only in-frame clones here, not all; method: immunoSEQ multiplex PCR. The table lists about 140,000 clones, 73% of them singletons. What was sequenced was PBMCs. These receptors were taken from a woman aged 40 to 55 in good health and CMV-seronegative.

The gene calls are TRBV6-4 and TRBJ2-1; 8 nucleotides line up with TRBD1. V shed 2 bases and J 12 bases; nucleotides not matched to a gene: 0. Germline assignment: CDR1 MRHNA and CDR2 SNTAGT. This CDR3 region has 11 residues. CDR3 nucleotide sequence: TGTGCCAGCAGTGACGGGACAGGGCAGTTCTTC. It specifies CASSDGTGQFF.

This sequence joins TRBV5-4 and TRBJ2-1, with TRBD2 matching 10 bases. V dropped 2 bases and J dropped 3; count of bases not matched to a gene: 2. The CDR3 spans 15 residues. CDR1 and CDR2 (germline): SGHNT, YYREEE (reference sequence). The CDR3 sequence is CASSLAGGIYNEQFF. CDR3 bases: TGTGCCAGCAGCTTAGCGGGGGGGATCTACAATGAGCAGTTCTTC.

V gene TRBV19 combines with J gene TRBJ1-1, with 9 bases that match TRBD1. Per germline, CDR1 LNHDA and CDR2 SQIVND (reference sequence). This CDR3 is 16 amino acids long. V was pared by 5 bases and J by 2 bases, with 9 bases of the junction left unmatched. The CDR3 loop reads CASSVGGQGVNTEAFF. Written as DNA, the CDR3 is TGTGCCAGTAGTGTGGGGGGACAGGGAGTAAACACTGAAGCTTTCTTT.

The chain couples TRBV4-1 to TRBJ2-3, with a possible D match to TRBD1 (7 bases). Between the trimmed V and J ends, which lost 1 base and 5 bases, there was a span of 13 bases. In germline, CDR1 is MGHRA, CDR2 YSYEKL. The CDR3 length is 15 residues. The CDR3 sequence: CASSQGGGTEDTQYF. The DNA for the CDR3 is TGCGCCAGCAGCCAAGGAGGCGGGACAGAAGATACGCAGTATTTT.

Ten or more counts support this clone. The genes are TRBV5-4 and TRBJ2-4; D uncertain. The CDR3 sequence is 15 residues long. The germline V gene encodes CDR1 SGHNT and CDR2 YYREEE (reference sequence). Between the trimmed V and J ends, which lost 1 base and 0 bases, there was a span of 8 bases. In nucleotides, the CDR3 is TGTGCCAGCAGCTTGTTACCGGGAGCCAAAAACATTCAGTACTTC. It translates to CASSLLPGAKNIQYF. The complete variable domain, with remaining parts taken from reference TRBV5-4 and TRBJ2-4, reads ETGVTQSPTHLIKTRGQQVTLRCSSQSGHNTVSWYQQALGQGPQFIFQYYREEENGRGNFPPRFSGLQFPNYSSELNVNALELDDSALYLCASSLLPGAKNIQYFGAGTRLSVL.

V and J are TRBV5-4 and TRBJ1-1; a weak D match, TRBD1 (5 bases). This CDR3 contains 15 residues. Trimming removed 0 bases from V and 1 base from J, with 10 bases in between. Germline lookup yields CDR1 SGHNT and CDR2 YYREEE (reference sequence). CDR3 protein: CASSLAGQGNTEAFF. CDR3 DNA sequence: TGTGCCAGCAGCTTGGCCGGGCAGGGGAACACTGAAGCTTTCTTT. Using reference TRBV5-4 and TRBJ1-1 for the parts outside the CDR3, the full variable domain is ETGVTQSPTHLIKTRGQQVTLRCSSQSGHNTVSWYQQALGQGPQFIFQYYREEENGRGNFPPRFSGLQFPNYSSELNVNALELDDSALYLCASSLAGQGNTEAFFGQGTRLTVV.

This clone was detected a few times. This rearrangement joins TRBV5-1 to TRBJ1-4, with D perhaps matching TRBD1 (6 bases). CDR1 and CDR2 from the germline V gene are SGHRS and YFSETQ. The V end was cut by 0 bases, the J end by 6 bases, with 12 bases between. This CDR3 has 15 residues. CDR3 loop: CASSLGQQGHEKLFF. In DNA, the CDR3 is TGCGCCAGCAGCTTGGGTCAACAGGGCCATGAAAAACTGTTTTTT.

J is TRBJ2-3 and V is TRBV28, with 7 bases lining up with TRBD1. J was trimmed by 7 bases and V by 3 bases; bases with no gene match: 13. CDR3 length: 16 amino acids. CDR1 is MDHEN and CDR2 is SYDVKM in the germline V gene. The chain's CDR3 is CASSFPRDSVLYTQYF. The CDR3 region has the DNA TGTGCCAGCAGTTTTCCCCGGGACAGTGTATTATATACGCAGTATTTT.

The rearrangement links TRBV21-1 to TRBJ1-5; TRBD1 was called by the table and not checked on the DNA. TRBV21-1 is an annotated pseudogene. The CDR3 covers 18 residues. CDR3 DNA sequence: TGTGCCAGCTCTTCCTTATACGGACAGTACTATAGCAATCAGCCCCAGCATTTT. It is translated as CASSSLYGQYYSNQPQHF.

This clone was found once. Compared with germline, one end of the junction differs, possibly owing to a read error. This chain links TRBV5-1 with TRBJ1-1; 10 bases map to TRBD1. The CDR3 is 14 amino acids. Per the germline V gene, CDR1 is SGHRS and CDR2 is YFSETQ. Here the CDR3 DNA reads TGCGCCAGCAGATTGGGGACAGGGGACACTGAAGCTTTCTTT. It codes for CASRLGTGDTEAFF. Looking up the rest from reference TRBV5-1 and TRBJ1-1 gives the full variable domain: KAGVTQTPRYLIKTRGQQVTLSCSPISGHRSVSWYQQTPGQGLQFLFEYFSETQRNKGNFPGRFSGRQFSNSRSEMNVSTLELGDSALYLCASRLGTGDTEAFFGQGTRLTVV.